The clone carrying this TCR beta chain was seen many times. The antigen is unknown. The data originate from a study of T cells after yellow fever vaccination. At the level of the study: Preparation used SMART-Seq v4 Ultra Low Input for the low-cell-number fractions. The study, taken as a whole, reports: After the booster, roughly 96% of CD4 and more than 85% of CD8 primary-response clones were re-detected. Clonotypes found in both CD4 and CD8 compartments made up a small share.

Conversion of TCR transcripts into cDNA relied on 5'RACE template switching, which added a universal primer site and UMIs. TCRdb reprocessed the 5' RACE reads with MiXCR, giving one entry per CDR3 protein. The repertoire holds more than 300,000 distinct CDR3 sequences, with approximately 4.3% as singletons. The CDR3 has 16 residues. The germline V gene encodes CDR1 SNHLY and CDR2 FYNNEI. V lost 6 bases and J lost 0; bases outside the gene matches: 2. The source of this sequence is a man between 18 and 29 years old who received the YFV17D yellow fever vaccine. This chain joins TRBV2 and TRBJ2-2, with 12 bases lining up with TRBD2. The source material was PBMCs, sampled 15 days after the yellow fever booster vaccination. In nucleotides, the CDR3 is TGTGCCAGCAGACTAGCGGGAGGAGCGAACACCGGGGAGCTGTTTTTT. Its translation is CASRLAGGANTGELFF.